These T cell receptor beta chains were read from a single sample in a study of blood T cell repertoires in COVID-19. Data came from immunoSEQ multiplex PCR; TCRdb stores just in-frame clones and leaves some out. The sample contains a few hundred thousand clones, over 65% of which appear only once. Sequenced material: peripheral blood. These receptors all stem from a woman older than 75 with acute or convalescent COVID-19. The CDR3 runs from the conserved cysteine through the conserved F or W. D genes are given only for firm matches. Clone size is stated in some rows and not others, as once, few, many or a class when expanded.

J | size | D | V | length | DNA | CDR3
TRBJ1-1 | . | . | TRBV25-1 | 12 | TGTGCCAGCAGTGATCCGCGCACTGAAGCTTTCTTT | CASSDPRTEAFF
TRBJ1-2 | . | TRBD1 | TRBV6-6 | 14 | TGTGCCAGTCGGAATACAGGGGGTGTATATGGCTACACCTTC | CASRNTGGVYGYTF
TRBJ2-5 | . | TRBD1 | TRBV10-1 | 14 | TGCGCCAGCAGCCGGGACAGGGTTCAAGAGACCCAGTACTTC | CASSRDRVQETQYF
TRBJ1-1 | . | . | TRBV4-1 | 16 | TGCGCCAGCAGCCAAGTTTTGGTACAAACGAACACTGAAGCTTTCTTT | CASSQVLVQTNTEAFF
TRBJ1-1 | . | . | TRBV9 | 14 | TGTGCCAGCAGCGTAGGACCCGAGGGCACTGAAGCTTTCTTT | CASSVGPEGTEAFF
TRBJ1-1 | . | . | TRBV11-2 | 15 | TGTGCCAGCAGCCCCCGGACACACGGGCTTGGTTGGGCTTTCTTT | CASSPRTHGLGWAFF
TRBJ1-1 | . | TRBD1 | TRBV19 | 14 | TGTGCCAGTAGCCCCACAGGGGTGATCACTGAAGCTTTCTTT | CASSPTGVITEAFF
TRBJ1-3 | . | . | TRBV2 | 15 | TGTGCCAGCAGTGTGGGAGAACCCTCTGGAAACACCATATATTTT | CASSVGEPSGNTIYF
TRBJ2-7 | . | TRBD2 | TRBV6-5 | 13 | TGTGCCAGCCGACTAGCGGGGTTGGACGAGCAGTACTTC | CASRLAGLDEQYF
TRBJ2-1 | . | . | TRBV10-3 | 12 | TGTGCCATCAAAGCGGCCTACAATGAGCAGTTCTTC | CAIKAAYNEQFF
TRBJ1-3 | . | . | TRBV10-1 | 15 | TGCGCCAGCAGTGACCGGGACACCTCTGGAAACACCATATATTTT | CASSDRDTSGNTIYF
TRBJ2-1 | . | TRBD2 | TRBV6-5 | 16 | TGTGCCAGCAGTTACTCGGGCGGGAGGGTCTACAATGAGCAGTTCTTC | CASSYSGGRVYNEQFF
TRBJ2-3 | many | TRBD2 | TRBV6-5 | 15 | TGTGCCAGCAGCGATAGCGGGGACTACACAGATACGCAGTATTTT | CASSDSGDYTDTQYF
TRBJ2-1 | . | TRBD2 | TRBV3-1/TRBV3-2 | 16 | TGTGCCAGCAGCCAATGGACTAGCGGGAGGGTCGATGAGCGGTTCTTC | CASSQWTSGRVDERFF
TRBJ1-1 | few | . | TRBV29-1 | 11 | TGCAGCGCTTACTACGTAACTGAAGCTTTCTTT | CSAYYVTEAFF
TRBJ1-1 | . | . | TRBV2 | 12 | TGTGCCAGCAGTCCGGACAGTCCAGAAGCTTTCTTT | CASSPDSPEAFF
TRBJ2-2 | . | TRBD2 | TRBV19 | 13 | TGTGCCGGCCACCGCGGGAGCACCGGGGAGCTGTTTTTT | CAGHRGSTGELFF
TRBJ2-7 | . | . | TRBV30 | 11 | TGTGCCTGGGGGTTCCTCTACGAGCAGTACTTC | CAWGFLYEQYF
TRBJ2-7 | many | . | TRBV6-5 | 15 | TGTGCCAGCACCAACCCCTACTTTACGTGTCGCAAGCAGTACTTC | CASTNPYFTCRKQYF
TRBJ1-4 | . | . | TRBV2 | 15 | TGTGCCAGCAGCGCTCAGGGTTACACTAATGAAAAACTGTTTTTT | CASSAQGYTNEKLFF
TRBJ2-1 | . | TRBD2 | TRBV6-5 | 16 | TGTGCCAGCAGTTCCGCGGGGGGGAGGGCCTCGAATGAGCAGTTCTTC | CASSSAGGRASNEQFF
TRBJ1-1 | . | . | TRBV29-1 | 14 | TGCAGCGTTGAAATGGGCAGGGGAGACACTGAAGCTTTCTTT | CSVEMGRGDTEAFF
TRBJ1-5 | few | . | TRBV3-1/TRBV3-2 | 14 | TGTGCCAGCAGCCAGGGGGCCTCCAATCAGCCCCAGCATTTT | CASSQGASNQPQHF
TRBJ1-6 | . | . | TRBV2 | 14 | TGTGCCAGCAGTGAGGCAGGCCGAAATTCACCCCTCCACTTT | CASSEAGRNSPLHF
TRBJ1-5 | few | TRBD1 | TRBV2 | 14 | TGTGCCAGCAGTTTTGGACAGGGCAATCAGCCCCAGCATTTT | CASSFGQGNQPQHF
TRBJ2-2 | few | . | TRBV9 | 15 | TGTGCCAGCAGCGTATGGGGTCAGGGGACCGGGGAGCTGTTTTTT | CASSVWGQGTGELFF
TRBJ2-5 | . | . | TRBV29-1 | 10 | TGCAGCGTTGGGGCGGAGACCCAGTACTTC | CSVGAETQYF
TRBJ2-1 | . | TRBD2 | TRBV6-2/TRBV6-3 | 16 | TGTGCCAGCAGTTACCGGACTAGCGGAGCCTACAATGAGCAGTTCTTC | CASSYRTSGAYNEQFF
TRBJ2-3 | . | TRBD1 | TRBV6-5 | 13 | TGTGCCACCACGACAGGGGGCACAGATACGCAGTATTTT | CATTTGGTDTQYF